The entry below describes one T cell receptor beta chain. The antigen is undetermined. This entry is derived from a study of vaccination and CD4 T cells after COVID-19. Study-wide background: Vaccinees got either two BNT162b2 doses or two mRNA-1273 doses.

The Oncomine TCR Beta short-read assay was applied to DNA of cultured CD4+ T cells. TCRdb reprocessed the PCR reads via MiXCR and lists one record per CDR3 protein. The table includes roughly 3,000 distinct CDR3 sequences, 25% to 30% detected once. Treatment in this sample: roughly 10-day PBMC culture with coronavirus spike peptide pools or control peptides (ViraFEST assay). Prior to the COVID-19 pandemic (2011-2018), the unexposed donor's CD4+ T cells were collected. This CDR3 has 14 amino acids. Between the trimmed V and J ends, which lost 6 bases and 1 base, there was a span of 12 bases. Germline V gene lookup returns CDR1 MRHNA and CDR2 SNTAGT.

Sequenced: CD4+ T cells from blood, cultured in vitro. This receptor was taken from a human donor in good health. V usage is TRBV6-4 and J usage is TRBJ1-1; D remains ambiguous. CDR3 DNA: TGTGCCAGCAGATTCTGGTCCGGGAACACTGAAGCTTTCTTT. Its translation is CASRFWSGNTEAFF.